This T cell receptor beta chain was observed in a study of cytomegalovirus exposure and HLA in healthy donors (dated by TCRdb to about 2017). Context from the whole study: According to a later analysis, the 110 or so validation repertoires were produced on the same platform as the approximately 610 repertoires of the first cohort. The aim of the study was to test whether cataloging public T cell receptors could identify signatures of past pathogen exposure. The study combined high-throughput TCR immunosequencing, statistical association of individual TCRs with disease status, and machine learning to predict cytomegalovirus infection status. Besides the first cohort of some 670 subjects, a separate validation cohort made up of roughly 120 different subjects was used. Results the study describes overall, beyond this receptor: The authors suggested that the approach could potentially be generalized to other disease states and immunological phenotypes. A later analysis lacked HLA typing for the validation cohort, so it scored co-occurrence in that cohort across all 130 or so repertoires. The classifier was reported to diagnose cytomegalovirus status with high specificity and sensitivity in both the original and validation cohorts. A later analysis found that TCRs clustered in the first cohort also tended to co-occur in the roughly 110 validation repertoires, with about 94% of cluster scores above 0. Three of the identified cytomegalovirus-associated TCR beta chains were confirmed in vitro to be specific for cytomegalovirus antigens. In the study, approximately 150 TCR beta chains were listed as associated with cytomegalovirus. Most TCR sequences were observed very rarely across donors, whereas some public TCRs were present in many individuals.

The library was prepared using the immunoSEQ multiplex PCR assay. Under the source paper's analysis protocol: A statistical classification framework was built for diagnosing cytomegalovirus status from the catalog of TCR beta chain sequences. Drawn from immuneACCESS, this table holds only the in-frame rearrangements with V and J called that TCRdb kept. Clones are partly lost; checked studies trace under half to an unresolved V gene and leave the rest unexplained. V, J and clone size derive from that table, while D and trimming were established from the DNA sequence. This sample lists about 72,000 clones; roughly 92% were detected once. Of the sample, 0.63% is held by the ten largest clones. As for this clone: Its cognate antigen has yet to be identified. The input lacks base qualities; no much larger clone sits a single base away.

After removal of 8 bases from V and 2 bases from J, the junction retains 11 bases not matched to a gene. There are 15 amino acids in the CDR3, from cysteine to phenylalanine inclusive. CDR3 DNA is the only sequence kept; it has 45 bases, read in frame from the first base. CDR1 MNHNY and CDR2 SVGAGI were looked up in the germline V gene (reference sequence). Donors formed part of the validation cohort, which comprised fewer than 150 subjects and was distinct from the first cohort of 670 or so subjects. This chain is built from TRBV6-6 and TRBJ2-7, and TRBD1 matches 8 of the central bases. The origin of this receptor is a woman under 30 in good health and CMV-seronegative. The source material was PBMCs. The CDR3 loop reads CASGTDRVPPYEQYF. The nucleotide sequence is TGTGCCAGCGGCACGGACAGGGTACCCCCCTACGAGCAGTACTTC.